The 24 T cell receptor beta chains in this list originate from one sample, sequenced in a study of cytomegalovirus exposure and HLA in healthy donors. PCR employed 60 Vbeta and 13 Jbeta primers. Using immunoSEQ multiplex PCR, the repertoire was profiled, and TCRdb retains in-frame clones only, with some absent. The sample table sets out about 200,000 clones. The sequenced sample was PBMCs. Every receptor here comes from a girl aged 2-10 years in good health and CMV-seropositive.

The chain recombines TRBV28 with TRBJ1-4; D uncertain. Per germline, CDR1 MDHEN and CDR2 SYDVKM. This CDR3 has 14 amino acids. The V end was cut by 3 bases, the J end by 5 bases, with 10 bases between. CDR3 protein: CASSFWEANEKLFF. Written as DNA, the CDR3 is TGTGCCAGCAGTTTTTGGGAGGCAAATGAAAAACTGTTTTTT.

This chain links TRBV2 with TRBJ2-6; D uncertain. The germline gives CDR1 SNHLY, CDR2 FYNNEI. V was shortened by 6 bases and J by 0 bases, with 12 bases between the two germline ends. This CDR3 contains 16 residues. CDR3 sequence (DNA): TGTGCCAGCAGCGGAGACCGCGACTCTGGGGCCAACGTCCTGACTTTC. Its protein is CASSGDRDSGANVLTF.

V gene TRBV10-3 combines with J gene TRBJ2-3; TRBD1 matches 8 bases. The CDR3 sequence is 15 residues long. The germline gives CDR1 ENHRY, CDR2 SYGVKD. Losses at the gene ends were 4 bases for V and 9 bases for J; bases not matched to a gene: 12. CDR3 sequence reads: CAISGGQEGGRTQYF. The CDR3 nucleotides are TGTGCCATCAGTGGGGGACAGGAGGGAGGCAGAACGCAGTATTTT.

The CDR3 loop reads CASRARGTFTYEQYF. CDR3 DNA sequence: TGTGCTTCCCGTGCCCGGGGTACTTTCACTTACGAGCAGTACTTC. The rearrangement uses TRBV27 and TRBJ2-7; tentatively, D is TRBD2 (5 bases). The CDR3 totals 15 residues. CDR1 is MNHEY, CDR2 SMNVEV, per germline (reference sequence).

This chain uses TRBV5-1 with TRBJ2-2, with D possibly TRBD2 on 6 matching bases. Per the germline V gene, CDR1 is SGHRS and CDR2 is YFSETQ. V gave up 3 bases and J gave up 4 bases, with 13 bases separating them. The CDR3 has 15 amino acids. The CDR3 is CASSWAAEGTGELFF. The CDR3 DNA reads as TGCGCCAGCAGCTGGGCCGCGGAGGGCACCGGGGAGCTGTTTTTT.

This chain connects TRBV7-2 to TRBJ2-3; D is uncertain. CDR1 is SGHTA and CDR2 is FQGNSA in the germline V gene. Trimming pared 5 bases from V and 2 bases from J, leaving 2 bases between. This CDR3 region has 11 residues. CDR3 nucleotide sequence: TGTGCCAGCAGCCACACAGATACGCAGTATTTT. The encoded protein is CASSHTDTQYF. The full variable domain, its missing parts supplied by reference TRBV7-2 and TRBJ2-3, is GAGVSQSPSNKVTEKGKDVELRCDPISGHTALYWYRQSLGQGLEFLIYFQGNSAPDKSGLPSDRFSAERTGGSVSTLTIQRTQQEDSAVYLCASSHTDTQYFGPGTRLTVL.

Regarding this clone: Other DNA sequences in the same sample also yield this CDR3. This chain joins TRBV5-4 and TRBJ2-7, with D hard to call. This CDR3 is built from 13 residues. Per the germline V gene, CDR1 is SGHNT and CDR2 is YYREEE (reference sequence). V gave up 1 base and J gave up 0 bases, with 5 bases separating them. The CDR3 DNA reads TGTGCCAGCAGCTTGACAGACTCCTACGAGCAGTACTTC. Protein: CASSLTDSYEQYF.

This chain connects TRBV28 to TRBJ2-3; perhaps TRBD2 as D (5 bases). V was cut by 2 bases and J by 2 bases, with 8 bases left in between. There are 14 residues in the CDR3. Germline CDR1 is MDHEN and CDR2 is SYDVKM. The CDR3 reads CASSLRRATDTQYF. The CDR3 bases are TGTGCCAGCAGTTTACGGCGGGCCACAGATACGCAGTATTTT.

The chain employs TRBV27 and TRBJ1-1; D is undetermined. Germline loops: CDR1 MNHEY, CDR2 SMNVEV (reference sequence). This CDR3 is built from 16 residues. Deletions cut 5 bases from V and 2 bases from J, with 18 bases between. The CDR3 nucleotides are TGTGCCAGCAGTCTAAACCCTAACGCCTATAACACTGAAGCTTTCTTT. This gives the protein CASSLNPNAYNTEAFF.

This chain joins TRBV28 and TRBJ2-3; the match to TRBD2 covers 10 bases. The CDR3 loop spans 16 amino acids. CDR1 and CDR2 from the germline V gene are MDHEN and SYDVKM. Trimming at V came to 2 bases and at J to 0 bases, leaving 2 bases not matched to a gene. As DNA, the CDR3 is TGTGCCAGCAGTTTAGGAGCGGGAGGGAGCACAGATACGCAGTATTTT. It is translated as CASSLGAGGSTDTQYF.

The chain employs TRBV5-5 and TRBJ1-1, with TRBD1 identical over 10 bases. Per the germline V gene, CDR1 is SGHKS and CDR2 is YYEKEE (reference sequence). The CDR3 has 16 residues. With 2 bases clipped from V and 10 bases from J, the junction kept 14 bases outside the gene matches. Here the CDR3 reads CASSFHRQGARLGAFF. CDR3 DNA: TGTGCCAGCAGCTTTCATCGACAGGGGGCACGGCTTGGAGCTTTCTTT.

The V gene is TRBV10-3, the J gene TRBJ2-7; D might be TRBD2 (5 bases). This CDR3 region has 13 residues. Germline V gives CDR1 ENHRY, CDR2 SYGVKD. The V and J ends lost 11 bases and 0 bases respectively, with 14 bases between them. DNA for the CDR3: TGTGCCTGCGCCTTTGAGGGCTCCTACGAGCAGTACTTC. Amino acids: CACAFEGSYEQYF.

The rearrangement joins TRBV7-9 to TRBJ2-7, with 11 bases matching TRBD2. V trimming: 0 bases; J trimming: 2 bases; junction bases outside the gene matches: 3. The CDR3 loop spans 16 amino acids. From germline, CDR1 is SEHNR and CDR2 FQNEAQ (reference sequence). The chain's CDR3 is CASSLAPGLAAYEQYF. The CDR3, as DNA: TGTGCCAGCAGCTTAGCCCCGGGACTAGCGGCCTACGAGCAGTACTTC.

The rearrangement links TRBV11-1 to TRBJ2-7; tentative D call: TRBD2 (5 bases). Trimming shortened V by 4 bases and J by 4 bases, and 11 bases separated the two germline ends. CDR1 is SGHAT and CDR2 is FQDESV in the germline V gene (reference sequence). This CDR3 has 13 amino acids. The CDR3 coding sequence is TGTGCCAGCAGCTCAACTGGAGGTTACGAGCAGTACTTC. Translation gives CASSSTGGYEQYF.

This sequence joins TRBV5-1 and TRBJ2-7; 8 positions agree with TRBD1. Germline loops: CDR1 SGHRS, CDR2 YFSETQ. Germline trimming cut 4 bases from V and 12 bases from J; bases unmatched to any gene: 12. CDR3 length: 13 amino acids. The CDR3 DNA is TGCGCCAGCAGCCTTCACCAGGACAGGGCGCGGTACTTC. The encoded protein is CASSLHQDRARYF.

The chain uses TRBV6-1 and TRBJ2-7; 8 bases are a match to TRBD1. The CDR3 extends over 15 amino acids. Looked up from germline, CDR1 is MNHNS and CDR2 is SASEGT. Losses at the gene ends were 1 base for V and 2 bases for J; bases not matched to a gene: 4. CDR3 protein: CASSEGQGPTYEQYF. Here the CDR3 DNA reads TGTGCCAGCAGTGAAGGACAGGGGCCGACCTACGAGCAGTACTTC.

This chain uses TRBV5-1 with TRBJ1-5; D gene unclear. Germline-derived CDR1 and CDR2 are SGHRS and YFSETQ. The CDR3 runs 13 residues. Trimming shortened V by 5 bases and J by 2 bases, and 8 bases separated the two germline ends. Here the CDR3 reads CASSWSGNQPQHF. In nucleotides, the CDR3 is TGCGCCAGCAGTTGGAGTGGCAATCAGCCCCAGCATTTT.

V gene TRBV28 combines with J gene TRBJ2-1; 7 bases agree with TRBD2. The V gene end was trimmed by 3 bases and the J gene end by 2 bases; junction bases not matched to a gene: 13. CDR1 is MDHEN and CDR2 is SYDVKM in the germline V gene. CDR3 length: 18 residues. CDR3 region: CASSFNRRSGIPYNEQFF. CDR3 in DNA: TGTGCCAGCAGTTTTAATAGACGGAGCGGGATTCCCTACAATGAGCAGTTCTTC. The whole variable domain, remainder taken from reference TRBV28 and TRBJ2-1, is DVKVTQSSRYLVKRTGEKVFLECVQDMDHENMFWYRQDPGLGLRLIYFSYDVKMKEKGDIPEGYSVSREKKERFSLILESASTNQTSMYLCASSFNRRSGIPYNEQFFGPGTRLTVL.

The chain is built from TRBV7-6 and TRBJ1-4; D is possibly TRBD1 (5 bases). The germline CDR1 and CDR2 sequences are SGHVS and FNYEAQ. The CDR3 loop spans 15 amino acids. V was shortened by 1 base and J by 4 bases, with 10 bases between the two germline ends. CDR3 nucleotide sequence: TGTGCCAGCAGCTTAGGTGGGGCCAATAATGAAAAACTGTTTTTT. As protein: CASSLGGANNEKLFF.

This chain links TRBV7-2 with TRBJ1-5, with D possibly being TRBD1 (5 bases). V gave up 5 bases and J gave up 6 bases, with 11 bases separating them. Germline-derived CDR1 and CDR2 are SGHTA and FQGNSA. The CDR3 runs to 13 residues. The CDR3 DNA reads as TGTGCCAGCAGCCCGAGTCAGGGTCAGCCCCAGCATTTT. Encoded protein: CASSPSQGQPQHF.

This chain uses TRBV19 with TRBJ1-2; D may be TRBD1 (6 bases). The CDR3 is made up of 15 amino acids. V was clipped by 1 base and J by 4 bases, with 13 bases between them. Looked up from germline, CDR1 is LNHDA and CDR2 is SQIVND (reference sequence). The CDR3 is CASSIGNRVGYGYTF. The CDR3 bases are TGTGCCAGTAGTATAGGTAACAGGGTCGGCTATGGCTACACCTTC.

This chain joins TRBV7-2 and TRBJ2-7; D uncertain. The CDR3 contains 13 residues. V was trimmed by 5 bases and J by 3 bases, leaving 11 bases between them. CDR1 and CDR2 from the germline V gene are SGHTA and FQGNSA. CDR3 region: CASSQELSYEQYF. The CDR3 region has the DNA TGTGCCAGCAGCCAAGAACTAAGCTACGAGCAGTACTTC.

This chain joins TRBV28 and TRBJ1-2; D may be TRBD1 (5 bases). Trimming removed 3 bases from V and 3 bases from J, with 23 bases in between. Per the germline V gene, CDR1 is MDHEN and CDR2 is SYDVKM. The CDR3 totals 18 residues. The CDR3 nucleotides read TGTGCCAGCAGTTTCCCCCCCGGGCAGAAAGGGGCCCACTATGGCTACACCTTC. The encoded protein is CASSFPPGQKGAHYGYTF.

The chain is built from TRBV6-1 and TRBJ2-1, with 8 bases that match TRBD1. This CDR3 has 14 amino acids. In germline, CDR1 is MNHNS, CDR2 SASEGT. Trimming cost V 9 bases and J 4 bases; bases outside gene matches: 8. The CDR3 DNA reads as TGTGCCAGGGAGGACAGGGAAAGGTACAATGAGCAGTTCTTC. This gives the protein CAREDRERYNEQFF.